The 7 T cell receptor beta chains below all came from one sample that was sequenced in a study of long-term antiretroviral therapy in people with HIV. Running of the v3.0 immunoSEQ assay took place at survey level. The data were produced by immunoSEQ multiplex PCR, yet TCRdb's version contains in-frame clones alone and is incomplete. The table records tens of thousands of clones, around 83% of them present only once. The sample in question was unsorted PBMCs, obtained 0.4 years after starting antiretroviral therapy. These TCRs come from a man over 45 with HIV.

The CDR3 is CASSLSFGVRSPLHF. The CDR3 coding sequence is TGTGCCAGCAGCTTAAGTTTCGGGGTAAGGTCACCCCTCCACTTT. This chain links TRBV7-3 with TRBJ1-6, with unresolved D. The CDR3 is 15 amino acids. Germline V CDR1 and CDR2: SGHTA, FQGTGA. V was clipped by 1 base and J by 10 bases, with 14 bases between them.

The chain combines TRBV10-3 with TRBJ1-2; D remains unclear. V shed 0 bases and J shed 4 bases, with 9 bases lying between them. From germline, CDR1 is ENHRY and CDR2 SYGVKD. This CDR3 has 14 amino acids. The CDR3 sequence: CAISESPGIYGYTF. CDR3 DNA: TGTGCCATCAGTGAGTCTCCTGGCATCTATGGCTACACCTTC.

This sequence joins TRBV7-3 and TRBJ2-1; D gene ambiguous. This CDR3 is 19 amino acids long. The V and J ends lost 4 bases and 4 bases respectively, with 26 bases between them. Germline V lookup: CDR1 SGHTA, CDR2 FQGTGA. This CDR3 is CASSSELPDFREQYNEQFF. DNA of the CDR3: TGTGCCAGCAGCTCCGAGCTCCCTGACTTCCGAGAACAGTACAATGAGCAGTTCTTC.

This clone appeared a few times. The J gene is TRBJ2-2, the V gene TRBV5-1; no clear D. In germline, CDR1 is SGHRS, CDR2 YFSETQ. V lost 3 bases to trimming and J lost 1 base, with 10 bases between them. The CDR3 runs 15 residues. Here the CDR3 reads CASSSRLGNTGELFF. CDR3 nucleotide sequence: TGCGCCAGCAGCTCGCGGCTAGGGAACACCGGGGAGCTGTTTTTT. Full variable domain (outside the CDR3, taken from reference TRBV5-1 and TRBJ2-2): KAGVTQTPRYLIKTRGQQVTLSCSPISGHRSVSWYQQTPGQGLQFLFEYFSETQRNKGNFPGRFSGRQFSNSRSEMNVSTLELGDSALYLCASSSRLGNTGELFFGEGSRLTVL.

J is TRBJ2-3 and V is TRBV11-2; D possibly corresponds to TRBD2 (5 bases). Germline V lookup: CDR1 SGHAT, CDR2 FQNNGV. The length of the CDR3 is 15 residues. V lost 1 base and J 1 base, leaving 9 bases between the germline ends. CDR3 protein: CASSLAGMGTDTQYF. CDR3 DNA: TGTGCCAGCAGCTTAGCGGGGATGGGCACAGATACGCAGTATTTT. Looking up the rest from reference TRBV11-2 and TRBJ2-3 gives the full variable domain: EAGVAQSPRYKIIEKRQSVAFWCNPISGHATLYWYQQILGQGPKLLIQFQNNGVVDDSQLPKDRFSAERLKGVDSTLKIQPAKLEDSAVYLCASSLAGMGTDTQYFGPGTRLTVL.

This clone was picked up a small number of times. CDR3 protein: CASSSYGTSGPEQYF. The CDR3 DNA is TGCGCCAGCAGCTCCTACGGGACTAGCGGTCCCGAGCAGTACTTC. V usage is TRBV5-1 and J usage is TRBJ2-7, with TRBD2 matching over 11 bases. This CDR3 is 15 amino acids long. V gave up 3 bases and J gave up 6 bases; unmatched junction bases: 8. Germline values: CDR1 SGHRS, CDR2 YFSETQ.

V and J are TRBV7-2 and TRBJ2-2; D is possibly TRBD1 or TRBD2 (6 bases each). The V end was cut by 5 bases, the J end by 0 bases, with 22 bases between. Looked up from germline, CDR1 is SGHTA and CDR2 is FQGNSA. CDR3 length equals 19 residues. CDR3 DNA sequence: TGTGCCAGCAGCCCGGGGGCAGGGGTCTGGGGGGCGAACACCGGGGAGCTGTTTTTT. Amino acids: CASSPGAGVWGANTGELFF.